This TCR beta chain is from a study of spatial heterogeneity in lung cancer. Study-level information: TCR and UMI combinations that were unique each appeared, on average, more than ten times in raw reads.

Germline-derived CDR1 and CDR2 are LGHNA and YNFKEQ. This CDR3 has 16 amino acids. J lost 6 bases, V lost 0 bases, and 9 bases had no gene match. Time point defined: sample taken at primary tumor resection. Without sorting, whole RNA was sequenced from tumor, nontumor lung or frozen PBMC. Patients with untreated early-stage non-small cell lung cancer, numbering around 71, were the donors. This clonotype is medium-sized (0.01 to 0.1%) in the sample. TCRdb reprocessed the 5' RACE reads via MiXCR and lists one record per CDR3 protein. The sample consists of some 6,000 distinct CDR3 sequences, around 12% of them appearing once.

The specimen was normal lung tissue next to the tumor, collected at surgery. The V and J genes are TRBV4-2 and TRBJ2-3, with 7 bases identical to TRBD2. The sequence was obtained from a male donor with early-stage non-small cell lung cancer. This CDR3 is CASSQDVAGAVDTQYF. The CDR3 coding sequence is TGTGCCAGCAGCCAAGACGTGGCGGGAGCGGTTGATACGCAGTATTTT.